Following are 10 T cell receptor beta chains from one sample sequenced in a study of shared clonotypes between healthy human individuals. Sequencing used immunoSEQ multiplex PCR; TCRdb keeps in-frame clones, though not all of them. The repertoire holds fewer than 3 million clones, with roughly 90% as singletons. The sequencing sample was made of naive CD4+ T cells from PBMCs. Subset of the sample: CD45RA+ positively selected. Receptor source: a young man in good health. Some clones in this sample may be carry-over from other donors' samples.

This CDR3 reads CASSLLETAGYTF. The CDR3 bases are TGTGCCAGCAGCTTACTCGAAACAGCTGGCTACACCTTC. The chain employs TRBV7-3 and TRBJ1-2; D remains unclear. This CDR3 has 13 residues. V dropped 2 bases and J dropped 7 bases, with 11 bases sitting between them. CDR1 and CDR2 (germline): SGHTA, FQGTGA. The variable domain in full, completed from reference TRBV7-3 and TRBJ1-2, reads GAGVSQTPSNKVTEKGKYVELRCDPISGHTALYWYRQSLGQGPEFLIYFQGTGAADDSGLPNDRFFAVRPEGSVSTLKIQRTERGDSAVYLCASSLLETAGYTFGSGTRLTVV.

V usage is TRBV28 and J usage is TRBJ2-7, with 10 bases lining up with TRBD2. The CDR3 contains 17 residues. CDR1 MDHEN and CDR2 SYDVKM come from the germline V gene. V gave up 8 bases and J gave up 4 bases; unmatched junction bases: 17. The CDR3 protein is CASRSSGGIGGLYEQYF. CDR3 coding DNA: TGTGCCAGCCGGTCTAGCGGGGGAATCGGAGGATTATACGAGCAGTACTTC.

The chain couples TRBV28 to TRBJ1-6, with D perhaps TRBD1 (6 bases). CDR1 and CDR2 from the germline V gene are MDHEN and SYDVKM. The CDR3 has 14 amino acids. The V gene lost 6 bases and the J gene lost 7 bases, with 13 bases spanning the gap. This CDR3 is CASRWGLQNSPLHF. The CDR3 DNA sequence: TGTGCCAGCAGATGGGGGCTTCAAAATTCACCCCTCCACTTT.

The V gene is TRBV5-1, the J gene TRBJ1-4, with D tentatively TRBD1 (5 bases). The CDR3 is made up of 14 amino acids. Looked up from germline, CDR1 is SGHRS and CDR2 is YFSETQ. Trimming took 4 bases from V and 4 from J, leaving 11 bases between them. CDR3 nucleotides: TGCGCCAGCAGCCTCGGGGGGGATAATGAAAAACTGTTTTTT. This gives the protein CASSLGGDNEKLFF.

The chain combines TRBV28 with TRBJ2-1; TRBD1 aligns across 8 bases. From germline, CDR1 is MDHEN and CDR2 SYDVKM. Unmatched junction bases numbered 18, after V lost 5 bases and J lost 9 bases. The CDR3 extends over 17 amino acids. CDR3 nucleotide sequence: TGTGCCAGCAGTCCTCGGACAGGGCTTGTGGGAGGAGGTGAGCAGTTCTTC. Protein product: CASSPRTGLVGGGEQFF.

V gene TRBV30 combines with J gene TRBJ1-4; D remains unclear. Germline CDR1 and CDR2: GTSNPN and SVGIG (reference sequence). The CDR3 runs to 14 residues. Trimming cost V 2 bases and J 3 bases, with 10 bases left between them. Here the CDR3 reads CAWSFGLSNEKLFF. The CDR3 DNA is TGTGCCTGGAGTTTCGGACTGTCTAATGAAAAACTGTTTTTT. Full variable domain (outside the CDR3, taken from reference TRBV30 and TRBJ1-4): SQTIHQWPATLVQPVGSPLSLECTVEGTSNPNLYWYRQAAGRGLQLLFYSVGIGQISSEVPQNLSASRPQDRQFILSSKKLLLSDSGFYLCAWSFGLSNEKLFFGSGTQLSVL.

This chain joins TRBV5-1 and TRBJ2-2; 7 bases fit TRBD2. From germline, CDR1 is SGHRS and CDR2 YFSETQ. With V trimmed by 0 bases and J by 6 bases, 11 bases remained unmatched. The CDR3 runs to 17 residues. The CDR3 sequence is CASSLVISGGHPGELFF. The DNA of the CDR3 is TGCGCCAGCAGCTTGGTAATCTCGGGAGGACATCCCGGGGAGCTGTTTTTT.

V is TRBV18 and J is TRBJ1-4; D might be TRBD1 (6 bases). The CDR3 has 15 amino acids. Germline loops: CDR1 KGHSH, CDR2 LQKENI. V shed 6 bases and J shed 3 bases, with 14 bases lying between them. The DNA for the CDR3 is TGTGCCAGCTCTCTCCAACAGGGTGCTAATGAAAAACTGTTTTTT. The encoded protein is CASSLQQGANEKLFF.

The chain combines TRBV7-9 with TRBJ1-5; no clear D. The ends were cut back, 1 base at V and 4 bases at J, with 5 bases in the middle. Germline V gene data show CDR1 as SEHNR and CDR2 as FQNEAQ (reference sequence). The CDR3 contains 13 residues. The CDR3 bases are TGTGCCAGCAGCTTAGAATTGAATCAGCCCCAGCATTTT. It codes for CASSLELNQPQHF.

CDR3 in DNA: TGTGCCTGGAGCCGAGGACAGAAATACGAGCAGTACTTC. This sequence encodes CAWSRGQKYEQYF. The V and J genes are TRBV30 and TRBJ2-7, with D maybe TRBD1 (6 bases). CDR3 size: 13 residues. Germline lookup yields CDR1 GTSNPN and CDR2 SVGIG (reference sequence). V lost 3 bases, J lost 4 bases, and 13 bases lay in between.